This T cell receptor beta chain was obtained from a study of cytomegalovirus exposure and HLA in healthy donors. Notes on the study in general: Analyses of presence and absence presupposed an approximately uniform sequencing depth across donors.

On this clone: Antigen unknown. This CDR3 is also generated by other DNA sequences in the sample.

60 Vbeta and 13 Jbeta primers were used in PCR. Repertoires were generated with immunoSEQ multiplex PCR, while TCRdb's copy carries only in-frame clones and drops some. The sample shows 200,000 or so clones, less than 85% of them seen only once. The specimen was PBMCs. The sequence was collected from a man aged 18 to 29 in good health and CMV-seronegative.

In DNA form, the CDR3 reads TGTGCCAGTAGCCGGACAGGGGAAGCGTCCTACGAGCAGTACTTC. It translates to CASSRTGEASYEQYF. The chain uses TRBV19 and TRBJ2-7; TRBD1 matches at 9 bases. V was pared by 6 bases and J by 1 base, with 7 bases of the junction left unmatched. The length of the CDR3 is 15 residues. Germline V gene data show CDR1 as LNHDA and CDR2 as SQIVND (reference sequence).